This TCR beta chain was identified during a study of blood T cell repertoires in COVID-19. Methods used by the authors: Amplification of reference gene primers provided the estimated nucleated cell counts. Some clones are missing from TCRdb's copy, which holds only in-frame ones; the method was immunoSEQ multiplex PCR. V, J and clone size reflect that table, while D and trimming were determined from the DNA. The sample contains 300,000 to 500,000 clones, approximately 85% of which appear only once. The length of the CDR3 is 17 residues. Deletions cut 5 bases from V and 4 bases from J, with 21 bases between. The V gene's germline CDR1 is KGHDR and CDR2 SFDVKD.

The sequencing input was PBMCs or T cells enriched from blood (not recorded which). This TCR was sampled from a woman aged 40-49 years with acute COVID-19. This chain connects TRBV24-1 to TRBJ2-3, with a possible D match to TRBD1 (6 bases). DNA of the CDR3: TGTGCCACCAGTGGCCCAATACAGGGTTGGGTCCCAGATACGCAGTATTTT. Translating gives CATSGPIQGWVPDTQYF.